The source of this T cell receptor (beta chain) is a study of metastatic and nonmetastatic thyroid tumors. For the study at large: Repertoire data that came from the blood and tumor or nodule tissue of malignant and benign thyroid patients were compared. Findings of the study overall: According to reports, the diversity of TCR beta was significantly higher in malignant thyroid tumors than in benign nodules, and this held in both blood and tumor samples.

No treatment of any kind had been given to any patient before thyroid surgery. About this clone: What it recognizes is unknown. Since no conserved phenylalanine or tryptophan closes the CDR3, a read error is the likely cause.

Original methodology: The study took CDR3 differences across clinicopathological groups and made a distant-metastasis classifier for papillary thyroid cancer from them. TCRdb redid the clone calls on the PCR reads using MiXCR. TCRdb's processing, not the study's, gives the V and J calls here. The table records roughly 30,000 clones, roughly 15% of them present only once. The sample consisted of blood. This TCR came from a female donor with papillary thyroid cancer or a benign thyroid nodule (not recorded which). Some clones in this sample may be carry-over from other donors' samples.

In DNA form, the CDR3 reads TGCGCCAGCAGCCAAGAAGGACAGGGGCGCATCTATGGCTACACCATC. Translating it yields CASSQEGQGRIYGYTI. The chain couples TRBV4-3 to TRBJ1-2; 9 nucleotides align to TRBD1. V lost 0 bases and J lost 4; bases outside the gene matches: 6. The germline V gene encodes CDR1 LGHNA and CDR2 YSLEER. The CDR3 runs 16 residues.